The clone carrying this T cell receptor (beta chain) was detected only a few times. These data belong to a study of T cell responses to AZD1222 COVID-19 vaccine. The V segment lost 4 bases and the J segment 5 bases; nucleotides outside the gene matches: 5. Germline V gene sequence: CDR1 SGHRS, CDR2 YFSETQ. The CDR3 runs 15 residues. Analysis merged second doses at about 4 or about 12 weeks. This table comes from immunoSEQ multiplex PCR, and its TCRdb copy is limited to in-frame clones, with some not included. The sample contains approximately 50,000 clones, 86% of which appear only once. This receptor was identified in an adult who received the AZD1222 COVID-19 vaccine. V and J are TRBV5-1 and TRBJ2-7; 14 nucleotides agree with TRBD2. The sequenced sample was peripheral blood, obtained 28 days after the second AZD1222 dose. The CDR3 sequence is CASSPPGLAGDEQYF. The CDR3 bases are TGCGCCAGCAGCCCCCCGGGACTAGCGGGGGACGAGCAGTACTTC.